Shown below are 17 T cell receptor beta chains from a single sample sequenced in a study of metastatic and nonmetastatic thyroid tumors. TCRdb re-processed the PCR reads through MiXCR. The sample carries roughly 24,000 clones, roughly 21% recorded once. All patients were untreated before thyroid surgery. What was sequenced was blood. The receptors were sampled from a male donor with papillary thyroid cancer or a benign thyroid nodule (not recorded which). Some clones in this sample may be carry-over from other donors' samples.

This clone was detected many times. V is TRBV9 and J is TRBJ1-4; maybe TRBD1 (5 bases). Trimming removed 2 bases from V and 8 bases from J, with 16 bases in between. CDR1 is SGDLS and CDR2 is YYNGEE in the germline V gene. This CDR3 is 15 amino acids long. The CDR3, as DNA: TGTGCCAGCAGCGTCGGGACTAGTACGAAGGAAAAACTGTTTTTT. Translating it yields CASSVGTSTKEKLFF.

This clone was seen many times. Other DNA sequences in this specimen translate into the identical CDR3. The chain is built from TRBV5-6 and TRBJ1-3; D not resolved. Per the germline V gene, CDR1 is SGHDT and CDR2 is YYEEEE. V was shortened by 2 bases and J by 7 bases, with 7 bases between the two germline ends. The length of the CDR3 is 12 residues. The chain's CDR3 is CASSLRGNTIYF. In DNA form, the CDR3 reads TGTGCCAGCAGCTTAAGAGGGAACACCATATATTTT. Full variable domain (remainder filled in from reference TRBV5-6 and TRBJ1-3): DAGVTQSPTHLIKTRGQQVTLRCSPKSGHDTVSWYQQALGQGPQFIFQYYEEEERQRGNFPDRFSGHQFPNYSSELNVNALLLGDSALYLCASSLRGNTIYFGEGSWLTVV.

This clone was recorded many times. The chain joins TRBV9 to TRBJ2-5; D ambiguous. CDR1 is SGDLS and CDR2 is YYNGEE in the germline V gene. This CDR3 has 12 amino acids. V was trimmed by 3 bases and J by 2 bases, leaving 5 bases between them. CDR3 in amino acids: CASSAGQETQYF. The CDR3, as DNA: TGTGCCAGCAGCGCCGGTCAAGAGACCCAGTACTTC. The whole variable domain, filled in from reference TRBV9 and TRBJ2-5, reads DSGVTQTPKHLITATGQRVTLRCSPRSGDLSVYWYQQSLDQGLQFLIQYYNGEERAKGNILERFSAQQFPDLHSELNLSSLELGDSALYFCASSAGQETQYFGPGTRLLVL.

This clone was observed at least ten times. V is TRBV9 and J is TRBJ2-7; D possibly corresponds to TRBD2 (5 bases). The CDR3 is 14 amino acids. V lost 3 bases and J 1 base, leaving 11 bases between the germline ends. Germline V gene lookup returns CDR1 SGDLS and CDR2 YYNGEE. DNA of the CDR3: TGTGCCAGCAGCGCGACTATCCATTCCTACGAGCAGTACTTC. Protein product: CASSATIHSYEQYF. The whole variable domain, remainder taken from reference TRBV9 and TRBJ2-7, is DSGVTQTPKHLITATGQRVTLRCSPRSGDLSVYWYQQSLDQGLQFLIQYYNGEERAKGNILERFSAQQFPDLHSELNLSSLELGDSALYFCASSATIHSYEQYFGPGTRLTVT.

Ten or more counts support this clone. The chain recombines TRBV2 with TRBJ1-1; 10 bases are a match to TRBD1. This CDR3 region has 14 residues. V was clipped by 6 bases and J by 2 bases; unmatched bases: 3. Germline-derived CDR1 and CDR2 are SNHLY and FYNNEI. In DNA, the CDR3 is TGTGCCAGCAGGACGACAGGGGGCAACACTGAAGCTTTCTTT. This encodes CASRTTGGNTEAFF.

This clone was detected only once. CDR3 amino acids: CASSVQGSAGELFF. CDR3 DNA sequence: TGTGCCAGCAGCGTACAGGGGAGTGCCGGGGAGCTGTTTTTT. The chain employs TRBV7-8 and TRBJ2-2, with 7 bases lining up with TRBD1. Trimming at V came to 5 bases and at J to 6 bases, leaving 6 bases not matched to a gene. Germline V gene data show CDR1 as SGHVS and CDR2 as FQNEAQ. The CDR3 extends over 14 amino acids.

Many counts were recorded for this clone. The chain links TRBV20-1 to TRBJ1-6; the D is unclear. The CDR3 has 14 residues. Trimming took off 1 base at V and 7 bases at J, with 11 bases between the two ends. Germline lookup yields CDR1 DFQATT and CDR2 SNEGSKA (reference sequence). The chain's CDR3 is CSARVGRLNSPLHF. For the CDR3, the DNA is TGCAGTGCTAGAGTGGGGAGGCTGAATTCACCCCTCCACTTT.

This clone occurred many times. The CDR3 region has the DNA TGTGCCAGCAGCTCCACAGGGGCAGCCAATCAGCCCCAGCATTTT. It is translated as CASSSTGAANQPQHF. V usage is TRBV9 and J usage is TRBJ1-5, with TRBD1 identical over 7 bases. Germline trimming cut 4 bases from V and 3 bases from J; bases unmatched to any gene: 7. The CDR3 extends over 15 amino acids. The V gene's germline CDR1 is SGDLS and CDR2 YYNGEE.

By share, this clone ranks as medium-sized. The genes are TRBV28 and TRBJ2-7; weak D call: TRBD2 (6 bases). CDR3 length: 12 amino acids. The V gene's germline CDR1 is MDHEN and CDR2 SYDVKM. V dropped 3 bases and J dropped 6 bases, with 9 bases sitting between them. The CDR3 coding sequence is TGTGCCAGCAGTTTGCGGGATGGCGAGCAGTACTTC. It translates to CASSLRDGEQYF.

This clone was counted between two and nine times. The V and J genes are TRBV12-3 or TRBV12-4 and TRBJ2-3, with 7 positions matching TRBD1. This CDR3 is 15 amino acids long. Trimming removed 3 bases from V and 0 bases from J; junction bases left unmatched: 3. CDR3 DNA sequence: TGTGCCAGCAGTTTTAGGGGGCTCAGCACAGATACGCAGTATTTT. Amino acid sequence: CASSFRGLSTDTQYF.

This clone was counted ten times or more. The chain employs TRBV6-4 and TRBJ2-3, with D maybe TRBD1 (7 bases). This CDR3 spans 14 amino acids. Germline loops: CDR1 MRHNA, CDR2 SNTAGT. V was pared by 6 bases and J by 3 bases, with 13 bases between. The DNA of the CDR3 is TGTGCCAGCAGCGCGGAGGGGGCAACAGATACGCAGTATTTT. Amino acid sequence: CASSAEGATDTQYF.

By sample share, this clone is medium-sized. The CDR3: CASSLSVARNKVEAFF. The CDR3 DNA reads as TGTGCCAGCAGCTTAAGTGTGGCACGGAACAAAGTTGAAGCTTTCTTT. This rearrangement joins TRBV11-2 to TRBJ1-1; D not resolved. Trimming stripped 2 bases from V and 7 bases from J, with 20 bases between. Germline loops: CDR1 SGHAT, CDR2 FQNNGV. The CDR3 is made up of 16 amino acids.

This clone was picked up a small number of times. A much larger clonotype is one base distant, so this may be a read error. The V call is TRBV6-1, the J call TRBJ2-3, with TRBD2 identical over 8 bases. V was clipped by 8 bases and J by 7 bases; unmatched bases: 8. This CDR3 is built from 13 residues. Germline-derived CDR1 and CDR2 are MNHNS and SASEGT. CDR3 in amino acids: CASVGGGAYTQYF. CDR3 bases: TGTGCCAGCGTCGGGGGGGGGGCATATACGCAGTATTTT.

In regard to this clone: Compared with germline, one end of the junction differs, possibly owing to a read error. This chain joins TRBV6-1 and TRBJ1-5; 11 bases map to TRBD1. This CDR3 has 16 amino acids. From germline, CDR1 is MNHNS and CDR2 SASEGT. The CDR3 DNA reads as TGTGCCAGCATTGAAATGGCGGGACAGGGGGACCAGCCCCATCATTTT. It specifies CASIEMAGQGDQPHHF.

Many counts were recorded for this clone. V usage is TRBV6-5 and J usage is TRBJ2-4, with 9 positions matching TRBD2. The junction had 8 bases not matched to a gene; V was cut back by 2 bases and J by 3 bases. Germline values: CDR1 MNHEY, CDR2 SVGAGI. The CDR3 consists of 17 residues. CDR3 sequence reads: CASSYQVGSGGKNIQYF. The CDR3 DNA follows: TGTGCCAGCAGTTACCAAGTGGGTAGCGGGGGCAAAAACATTCAGTACTTC.

This chain links TRBV30 with TRBJ2-7; 9 nucleotides match TRBD2. With V trimmed by 0 bases and J by 3 bases, 0 bases remained unmatched. CDR1 GTSNPN and CDR2 SVGIG come from the germline V gene (reference sequence). CDR3 length: 13 residues. This CDR3 is CAWSVAGGYEQYF. The CDR3 DNA is TGTGCCTGGAGTGTAGCGGGGGGCTACGAGCAGTACTTC. Filled out from reference TRBV30 and TRBJ2-7, the complete variable domain reads SQTIHQWPATLVQPVGSPLSLECTVEGTSNPNLYWYRQAAGRGLQLLFYSVGIGQISSEVPQNLSASRPQDRQFILSSKKLLLSDSGFYLCAWSVAGGYEQYFGPGTRLTVT.

In this sample, this clone turned up once. Germline is not matched at one junction end, which may reflect a read error. The genes are TRBV5-1 and TRBJ2-6, with TRBD1 identical over 8 bases. Germline assignment: CDR1 SGHRS and CDR2 YFSETQ. The CDR3 is made up of 18 amino acids. In DNA form, the CDR3 reads TGCGCCAGCAGGCAGGGGACAGGTTCCTTCTCTGGGGCCAACGTCCCGACTTTC. Its protein product is CASRQGTGSFSGANVPTF.